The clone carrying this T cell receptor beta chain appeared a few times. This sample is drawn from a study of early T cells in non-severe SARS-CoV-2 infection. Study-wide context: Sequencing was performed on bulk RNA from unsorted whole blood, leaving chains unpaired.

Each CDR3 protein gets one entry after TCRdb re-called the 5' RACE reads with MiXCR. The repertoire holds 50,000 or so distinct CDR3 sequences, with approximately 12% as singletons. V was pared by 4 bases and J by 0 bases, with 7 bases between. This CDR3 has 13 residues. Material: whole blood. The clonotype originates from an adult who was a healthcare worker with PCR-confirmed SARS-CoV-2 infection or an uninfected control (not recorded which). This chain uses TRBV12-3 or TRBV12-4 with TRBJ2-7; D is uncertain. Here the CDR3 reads CASSSGSSYEQYF. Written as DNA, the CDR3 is TGTGCCAGCAGTTCGGGCAGCTCCTACGAGCAGTACTTC.